The sequence of this T cell receptor beta chain was determined in a study of technical replicates of blood from several donors. This clone has a handful of counts. Profiled with immunoSEQ multiplex PCR; TCRdb holds only in-frame clones, not every one. The data show around 80,000 clones, roughly 98% seen once. Germline CDR1 MNHEY, CDR2 SMNVEV (reference sequence). V lost 5 bases and J lost 4; bases outside the gene matches: 12. The CDR3 has 16 residues. Material: T cells isolated from PBMCs. This sequence joins TRBV27 and TRBJ1-2; TRBD1 matches at 8 bases. The clonotype originates from a human donor in good health. CDR3 DNA: TGTGCCAGCAGTATGCACCCCCGACAGGGGCTCTATGGCTACACCTTC. Protein product: CASSMHPRQGLYGYTF.